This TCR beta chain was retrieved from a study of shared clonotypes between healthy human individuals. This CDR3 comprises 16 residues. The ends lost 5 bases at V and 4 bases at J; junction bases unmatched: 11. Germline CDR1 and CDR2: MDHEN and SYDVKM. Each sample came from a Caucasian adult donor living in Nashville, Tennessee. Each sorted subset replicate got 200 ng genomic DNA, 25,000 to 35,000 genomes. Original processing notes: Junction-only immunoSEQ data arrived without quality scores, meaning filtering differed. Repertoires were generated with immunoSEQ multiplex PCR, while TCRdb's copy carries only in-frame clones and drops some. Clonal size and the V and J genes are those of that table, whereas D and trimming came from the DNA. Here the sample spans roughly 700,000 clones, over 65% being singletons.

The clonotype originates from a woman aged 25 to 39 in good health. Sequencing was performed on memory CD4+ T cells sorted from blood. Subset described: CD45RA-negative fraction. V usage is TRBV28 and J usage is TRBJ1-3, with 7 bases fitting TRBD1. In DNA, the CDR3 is TGTGCCAGCAGTCTAAACCCGGGACAGCAAGGAAACACCATATATTTT. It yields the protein CASSLNPGQQGNTIYF.